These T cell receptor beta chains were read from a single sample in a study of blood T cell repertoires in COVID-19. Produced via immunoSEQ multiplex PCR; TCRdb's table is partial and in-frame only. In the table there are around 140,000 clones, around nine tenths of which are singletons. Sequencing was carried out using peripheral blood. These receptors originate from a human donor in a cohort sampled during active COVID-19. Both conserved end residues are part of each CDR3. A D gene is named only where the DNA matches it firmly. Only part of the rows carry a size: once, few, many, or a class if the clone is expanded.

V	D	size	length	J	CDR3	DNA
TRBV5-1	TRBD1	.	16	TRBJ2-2	CASSTRTGGPAGELFF	TGCGCCAGCAGCACCCGGACAGGGGGTCCGGCCGGGGAGCTGTTTTTT
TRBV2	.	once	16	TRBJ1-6	CASSVQGLTNNSPLHF	TGTGCCAGCAGCGTACAGGGCCTAACAAATAATTCACCCCTCCACTTT
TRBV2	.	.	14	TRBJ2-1	CASSKLSSYNEQFF	TGTGCCAGCAGTAAGTTGAGCTCCTACAATGAGCAGTTCTTC
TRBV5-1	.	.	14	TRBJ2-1	CASSLSQGPNEQFF	TGCGCCAGCAGCTTGTCACAGGGCCCGAATGAGCAGTTCTTC
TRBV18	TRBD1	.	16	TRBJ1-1	CASSPIAPDRGTEAFF	TGTGCCAGCTCACCAATTGCCCCTGACAGGGGAACTGAAGCTTTCTTT
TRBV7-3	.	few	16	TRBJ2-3	CASSLTSGTSTDTQYF	TGTGCCAGCAGCTTAACGTCCGGGACTAGCACAGATACGCAGTATTTT
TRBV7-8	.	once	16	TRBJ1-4	CASSTDSGFGGEKLFF	TGTGCCAGCAGTACCGACTCCGGGTTCGGCGGTGAAAAACTGTTTTTT
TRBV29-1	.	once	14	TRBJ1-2	CSVALGGGDYGYTF	TGCAGCGTCGCTCTGGGGGGAGGAGACTATGGCTACACCTTC
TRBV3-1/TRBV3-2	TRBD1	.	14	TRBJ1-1	CASSPRTGRTEAFF	TGTGCCAGCAGCCCCCGGACAGGGAGGACTGAAGCTTTCTTT
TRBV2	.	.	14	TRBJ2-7	CASSEKRTDYEQYF	TGTGCCAGCAGTGAAAAGCGGACAGACTACGAGCAGTACTTC
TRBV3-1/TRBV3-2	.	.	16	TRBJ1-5	CASSQGGGVSNQPQHF	TGTGCCAGCAGCCAAGGGGGAGGAGTTAGCAATCAGCCCCAGCATTTT
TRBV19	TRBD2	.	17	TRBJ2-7	CASSRGLAGGYYYEQYF	TGTGCCAGTAGTAGGGGACTAGCGGGGGGCTACTACTACGAGCAGTACTTC
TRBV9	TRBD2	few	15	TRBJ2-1	CASSVLAGGMIEQFF	TGTGCCAGCAGCGTGCTAGCGGGGGGGATGATTGAGCAGTTCTTC
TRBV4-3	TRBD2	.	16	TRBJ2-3	CASSQDPAGGRDTQYF	TGCGCCAGCAGCCAAGACCCTGCGGGGGGTCGGGATACGCAGTATTTT
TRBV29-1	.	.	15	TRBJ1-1	CSVETRLSLNTEAFF	TGCAGCGTTGAAACTCGCCTCTCGTTGAACACTGAAGCTTTCTTT
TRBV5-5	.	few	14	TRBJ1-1	CASSLELRNTEAFF	TGTGCCAGCAGCTTGGAACTGAGGAACACTGAAGCTTTCTTT
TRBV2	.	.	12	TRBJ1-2	CASSRVSGGYTF	TGTGCCAGCAGCAGGGTTAGTGGAGGCTACACCTTC
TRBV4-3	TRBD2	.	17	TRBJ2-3	CASSQEWASGVSDTQYF	TGCGCCAGCAGCCAAGAATGGGCTAGCGGGGTGTCAGATACGCAGTATTTT
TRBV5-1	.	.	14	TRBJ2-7	CASSLSTSSYEQYF	TGCGCCAGCAGCTTGTCCACAAGCTCCTACGAGCAGTACTTC
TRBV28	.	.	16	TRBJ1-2	CASSLISGGSQHGYTF	TGTGCCAGCAGTTTAATCAGCGGGGGAAGCCAGCATGGCTACACCTTC
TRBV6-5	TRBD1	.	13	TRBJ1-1	CASRDRSYTEAFF	TGTGCCAGCAGGGACAGGTCGTACACTGAAGCTTTCTTT
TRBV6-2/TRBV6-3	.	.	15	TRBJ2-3	CASSWSAGWPDTQYF	TGTGCCAGCAGTTGGAGCGCGGGTTGGCCAGATACGCAGTATTTT
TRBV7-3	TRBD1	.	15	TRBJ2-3	CASSQGTGITDTQYF	TGTGCCAGCAGCCAGGGGACAGGGATCACAGATACGCAGTATTTT
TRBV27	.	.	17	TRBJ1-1	CASNTILRGALGTEAFF	TGTGCCAGCAATACCATCCTGCGGGGGGCACTTGGCACTGAAGCTTTCTTT
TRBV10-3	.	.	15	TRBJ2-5	CAISESSSGQETQYF	TGTGCCATCAGTGAGTCGAGCAGCGGCCAAGAGACCCAGTACTTC